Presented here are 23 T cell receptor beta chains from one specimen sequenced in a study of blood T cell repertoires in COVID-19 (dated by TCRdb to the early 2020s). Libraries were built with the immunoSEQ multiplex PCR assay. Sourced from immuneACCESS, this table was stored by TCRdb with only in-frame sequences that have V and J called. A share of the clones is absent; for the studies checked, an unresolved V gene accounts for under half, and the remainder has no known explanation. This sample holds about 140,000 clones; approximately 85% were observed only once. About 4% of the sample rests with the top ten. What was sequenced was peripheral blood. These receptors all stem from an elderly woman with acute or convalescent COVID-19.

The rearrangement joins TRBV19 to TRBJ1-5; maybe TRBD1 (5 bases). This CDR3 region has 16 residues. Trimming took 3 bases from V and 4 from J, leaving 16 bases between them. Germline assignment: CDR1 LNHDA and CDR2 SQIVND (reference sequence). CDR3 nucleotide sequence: TGTGCCAGTAGTATGGCTTCAGGGTTGGGGAATCAGCCCCAGCATTTT. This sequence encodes CASSMASGLGNQPQHF.

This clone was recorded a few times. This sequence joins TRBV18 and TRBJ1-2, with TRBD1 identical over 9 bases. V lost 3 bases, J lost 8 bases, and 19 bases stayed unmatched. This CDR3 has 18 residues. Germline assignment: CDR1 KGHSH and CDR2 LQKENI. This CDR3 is CASSPFRDRASFTEGYTF. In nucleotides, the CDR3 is TGTGCCAGCTCACCTTTCCGGGACAGGGCTTCGTTTACTGAAGGCTACACCTTC.

CDR3 sequence: CASSFYRGPSYEQYF. The DNA for the CDR3 is TGTGCCAGCAGCTTCTACAGGGGGCCCTCCTACGAGCAGTACTTC. J is TRBJ2-7 and V is TRBV11-2; 9 bases match TRBD1. Germline CDR1 SGHAT, CDR2 FQNNGV. CDR3 length: 15 amino acids. V lost 3 bases to trimming and J lost 0 bases; unmatched junction nucleotides: 3.

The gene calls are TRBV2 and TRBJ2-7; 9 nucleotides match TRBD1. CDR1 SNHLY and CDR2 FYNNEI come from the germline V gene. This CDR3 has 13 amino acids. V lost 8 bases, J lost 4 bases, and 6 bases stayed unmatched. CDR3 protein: CASCTGGFYEQYF. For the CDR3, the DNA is TGTGCCAGCTGTACAGGGGGCTTTTACGAGCAGTACTTC.

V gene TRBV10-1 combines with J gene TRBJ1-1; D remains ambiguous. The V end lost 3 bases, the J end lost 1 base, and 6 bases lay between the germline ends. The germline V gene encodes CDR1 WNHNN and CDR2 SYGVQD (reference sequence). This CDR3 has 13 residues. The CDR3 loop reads CASSEQTNTEAFF. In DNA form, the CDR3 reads TGCGCCAGCAGTGAACAAACGAACACTGAAGCTTTCTTT.

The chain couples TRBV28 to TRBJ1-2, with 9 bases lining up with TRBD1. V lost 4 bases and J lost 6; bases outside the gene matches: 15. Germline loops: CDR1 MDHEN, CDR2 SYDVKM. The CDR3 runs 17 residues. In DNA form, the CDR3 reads TGTGCCAGCAGTTCTCCGGGACAGGGTTCTCTCGGCAATGGCTACACCTTC. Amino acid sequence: CASSSPGQGSLGNGYTF.

CDR3 sequence (DNA): TGTGCCAGCAGTGAAACGAGTAGAGGGACCTACGAGCAGTACTTC. This translates into CASSETSRGTYEQYF. The chain combines TRBV2 with TRBJ2-7, with a weak D call TRBD2 (5 bases). Trimming took off 2 bases at V and 2 bases at J, with 13 bases between the two ends. This CDR3 is 15 amino acids long. Germline values: CDR1 SNHLY, CDR2 FYNNEI.

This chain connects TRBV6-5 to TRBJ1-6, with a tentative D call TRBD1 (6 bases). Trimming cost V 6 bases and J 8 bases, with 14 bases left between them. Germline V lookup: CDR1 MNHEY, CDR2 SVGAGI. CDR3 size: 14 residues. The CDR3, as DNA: TGTGCCAGCAGCTTTTACAGGACAGATTCACCCCTCCACTTT. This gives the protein CASSFYRTDSPLHF.

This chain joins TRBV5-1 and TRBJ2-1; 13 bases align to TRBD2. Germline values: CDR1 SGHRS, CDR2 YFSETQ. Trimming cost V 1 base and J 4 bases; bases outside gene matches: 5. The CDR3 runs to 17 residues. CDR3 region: CASSLQTSGRVYNEQFF. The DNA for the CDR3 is TGCGCCAGCAGCTTGCAAACTAGCGGGAGGGTGTACAATGAGCAGTTCTTC.

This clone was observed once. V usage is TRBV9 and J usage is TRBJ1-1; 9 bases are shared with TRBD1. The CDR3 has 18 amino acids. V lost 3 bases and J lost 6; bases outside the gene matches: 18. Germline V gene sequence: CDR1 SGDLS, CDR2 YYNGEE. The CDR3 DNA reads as TGTGCCAGCAGCGCCGGTGTAGGGACAGGGATTAGGATAGCTGAAGCTTTCTTT. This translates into CASSAGVGTGIRIAEAFF.

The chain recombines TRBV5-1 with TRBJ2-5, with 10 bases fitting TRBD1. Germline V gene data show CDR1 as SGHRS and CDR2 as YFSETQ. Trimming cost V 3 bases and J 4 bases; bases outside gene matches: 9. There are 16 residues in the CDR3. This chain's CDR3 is CASSSGQGTNLETQYF. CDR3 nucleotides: TGCGCCAGCAGCTCGGGACAGGGGACGAACTTAGAGACCCAGTACTTC.

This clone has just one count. The CDR3 region has the DNA TGTGCCAGCTCACCCAGGGACAGGTTGGAGACCCAGTACTTC. Protein product: CASSPRDRLETQYF. This chain joins TRBV18 and TRBJ2-5; 8 bases are a match to TRBD1. V shed 3 bases, J shed 5 bases, and the junction held 5 bases outside the gene matches. This CDR3 has 14 residues. The germline V gene has CDR1 KGHSH and CDR2 LQKENI.

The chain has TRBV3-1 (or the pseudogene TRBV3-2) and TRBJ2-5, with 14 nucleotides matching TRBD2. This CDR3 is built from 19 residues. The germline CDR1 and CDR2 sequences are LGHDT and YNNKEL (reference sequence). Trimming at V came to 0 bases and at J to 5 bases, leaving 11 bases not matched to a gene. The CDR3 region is CASSQEWGGLAGVRETQYF. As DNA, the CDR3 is TGTGCCAGCAGCCAAGAATGGGGGGGACTAGCGGGAGTGAGGGAGACCCAGTACTTC.

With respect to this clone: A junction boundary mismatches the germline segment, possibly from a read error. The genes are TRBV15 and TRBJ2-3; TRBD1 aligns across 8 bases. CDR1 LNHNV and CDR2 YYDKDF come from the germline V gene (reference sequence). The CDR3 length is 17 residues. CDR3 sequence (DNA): TGTGCCACCAGCGGAGAGGTTGGGGACAGGACGACAGATACGCAGTATTTT. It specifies CATSGEVGDRTTDTQYF.

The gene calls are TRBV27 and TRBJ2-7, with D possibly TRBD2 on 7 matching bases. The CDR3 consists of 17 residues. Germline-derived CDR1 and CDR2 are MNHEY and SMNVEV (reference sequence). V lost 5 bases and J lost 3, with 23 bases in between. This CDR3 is CASSPRGVGGRIYEQYF. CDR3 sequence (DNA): TGTGCCAGCAGTCCCCGGGGCGTGGGGGGGCGAATCTACGAGCAGTACTTC.

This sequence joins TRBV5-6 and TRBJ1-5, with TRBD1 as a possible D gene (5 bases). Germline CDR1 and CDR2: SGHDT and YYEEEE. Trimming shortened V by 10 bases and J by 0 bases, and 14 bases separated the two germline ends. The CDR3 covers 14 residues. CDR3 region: CAGSRGDSNQPQHF. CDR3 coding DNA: TGTGCCGGTTCCCGGGGGGATAGCAATCAGCCCCAGCATTTT.

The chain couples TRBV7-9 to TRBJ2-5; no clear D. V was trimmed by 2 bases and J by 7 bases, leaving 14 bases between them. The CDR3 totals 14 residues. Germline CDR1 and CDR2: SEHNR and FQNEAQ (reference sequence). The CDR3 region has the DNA TGTGCCAGCAGCTTAATTTTGACTCTGGGGACCCAGTACTTC. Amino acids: CASSLILTLGTQYF.

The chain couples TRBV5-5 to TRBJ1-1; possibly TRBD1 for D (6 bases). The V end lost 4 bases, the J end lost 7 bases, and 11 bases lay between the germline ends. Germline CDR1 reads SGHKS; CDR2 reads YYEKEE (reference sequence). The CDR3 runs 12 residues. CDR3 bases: TGTGCCAGCAGCCAACTACAGGGTGAAGCTTTCTTT. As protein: CASSQLQGEAFF.

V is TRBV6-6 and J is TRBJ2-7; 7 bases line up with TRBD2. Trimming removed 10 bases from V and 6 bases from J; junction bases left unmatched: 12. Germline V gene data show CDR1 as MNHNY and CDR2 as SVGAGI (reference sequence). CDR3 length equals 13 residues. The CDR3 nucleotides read TGTGCCACCCGGGGGGAAGTGGGTTTCGAGCAGTACTTC. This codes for CATRGEVGFEQYF.

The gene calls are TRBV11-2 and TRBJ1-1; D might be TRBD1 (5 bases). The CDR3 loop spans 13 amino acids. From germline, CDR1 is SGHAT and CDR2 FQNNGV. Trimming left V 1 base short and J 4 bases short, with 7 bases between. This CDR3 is CASSLVRATEAFF. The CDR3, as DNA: TGTGCCAGCAGCTTAGTCAGGGCCACTGAAGCTTTCTTT.

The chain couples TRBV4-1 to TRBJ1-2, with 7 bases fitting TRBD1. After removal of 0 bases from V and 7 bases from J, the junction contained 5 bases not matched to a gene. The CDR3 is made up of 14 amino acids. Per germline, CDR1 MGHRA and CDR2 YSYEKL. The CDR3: CASSQERGLGGYTF. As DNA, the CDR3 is TGCGCCAGCAGCCAAGAAAGGGGGCTGGGTGGCTACACCTTC.

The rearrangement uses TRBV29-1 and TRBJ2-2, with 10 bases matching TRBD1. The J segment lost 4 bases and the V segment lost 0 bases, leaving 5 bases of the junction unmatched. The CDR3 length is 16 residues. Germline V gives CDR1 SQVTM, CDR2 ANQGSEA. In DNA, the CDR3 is TGCAGCGTTGAAGACTCGGGACAGGGGACCACCGGGGAGCTGTTTTTT. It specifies CSVEDSGQGTTGELFF.

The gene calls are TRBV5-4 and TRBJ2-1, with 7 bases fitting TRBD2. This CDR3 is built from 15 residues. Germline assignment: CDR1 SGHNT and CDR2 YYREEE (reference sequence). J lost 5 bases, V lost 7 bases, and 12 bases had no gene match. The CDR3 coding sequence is TGTGCCAGCTCGTCTCATGAGGGAGGGGACAATGAGCAGTTCTTC. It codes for CASSSHEGGDNEQFF.